This T cell receptor (beta chain) was sequenced in a study of blood T cell repertoires in COVID-19. The data were produced by immunoSEQ multiplex PCR, yet TCRdb's version contains in-frame clones alone and is incomplete. The sample has 490,000 or so clones; 88% are singletons. Ages ranged from roughly 18 to 100 years, with residence in around 24 US areas. CDR1 is SGHNT, CDR2 YYREEE, per germline (reference sequence). Trimming at V came to 2 bases and at J to 3 bases, leaving 5 bases not matched to a gene. The CDR3 has 15 residues. This TCR derives from a woman in her 40s who had recovered from COVID-19. The rearrangement joins TRBV5-4 to TRBJ2-7; 10 bases fit TRBD2. Sequences were obtained from PBMCs or T cells enriched from blood (not recorded which). The CDR3 nucleotides are TGTGCCAGCAGCTTAGCGGGAGGGCGGGACTACGAGCAGTACTTC. Amino acids: CASSLAGGRDYEQYF.